This TCR beta chain was obtained from a study of early T cells in non-severe SARS-CoV-2 infection. This CDR3 contains 17 residues. V was pared by 3 bases and J by 0 bases, with 2 bases of the junction left unmatched. The V gene's germline CDR1 is MGHRA and CDR2 YSYEKL. TCRdb itself ran the 5' RACE reads through MiXCR, one entry per CDR3 protein. The sample carries 70,000 to 80,000 distinct CDR3 sequences, roughly an eighth recorded once. This clonotype was observed a few times. The sample consisted of whole blood, taken at baseline. The sequence was obtained from an adult who was a healthcare worker with PCR-confirmed SARS-CoV-2 infection or an uninfected control (not recorded which). The chain couples TRBV4-1 to TRBJ2-3; 14 bases are shared with TRBD2. The CDR3 DNA sequence: TGCGCCAGCAGCCAGTGGACTAGCGGGGGGAGCACAGATACGCAGTATTTT. Translated, it gives CASSQWTSGGSTDTQYF.